Sequencing of this T cell receptor (beta chain) was carried out in a study of regulatory T cells in long-lasting Graves disease (dated by TCRdb to 2020 to 2023). Study-level background: In the newly diagnosed Graves' disease group, patients had been taking antithyroid drugs for less than 3 months. This study used TCR sequencing and RNA sequencing of peripheral blood to compare persistent Graves' disease patients against newly diagnosed Graves' disease patients. The study took place in China and was registered as a clinical trial. TCR sequencing covered some 13 persistent and around 20 newly diagnosed Graves' disease patients, some 35 samples in total. Broader findings and caveats from the paper: As a limitation, the authors acknowledged that the small sample size may reduce accuracy. The study examined only peripheral blood because the primary lesion, thyroid tissue, could not be accessed. Persistent disease showed preferential use of TRBV28, TRBJ1-2 and TRBJ2-5, whereas newly diagnosed disease favored TRBV20-1 and TRBJ2-1. Persistent Graves' disease patients showed lower TCR Shannon entropy and fewer highly expanded clones than newly diagnosed patients, suggesting clonal expansion. Sequencing and analysis were limited to the TCR beta chain. Persistent patients shared more public clonotypes among themselves (roughly 2,700) than newly diagnosed patients did (about 970).

The time point label, read with the paper, signifies: newly diagnosed GD, antithyroid drugs for less than 3 months. For both TCR sequencing and RNA sequencing, RNA was extracted from PBMCs using TRIzol. The diagnosis of Graves' disease followed American Thyroid Association guidelines. Patients for the study were recruited at an endocrinology department in Xi'an, China. Each patient gave 9 to 10 milliliters of peripheral blood, collected in an EDTA anticoagulant tube. Ficoll Paque Plus density gradient separation was used to isolate PBMCs, and no additional T cell sorting was done. An Agilent 2100 Bioanalyzer and agarose gel were used to check RNA quality, while a NanoDrop 2000 measured RNA concentration. Trimming removed 3 bases from V and 2 bases from J; the gene matches leave 8 bases unexplained. Taken from the germline V gene, the CDR1 and CDR2 loops are SGHRS and YFSETQ. From the cysteine up to the phenylalanine, the CDR3 has a length of 15 residues. The read is trimmed to its CDR3 DNA, 45 bases read in frame from base 1.

The library was prepared using multiplex PCR. For sequencing, an Illumina HiSeq 4000 was employed. iRepertoire HTBI primers and Arm-PCR amplification of CDR3 regions were used to construct TCR beta libraries. Before sequencing, the PCR products underwent gel purification. As for how the authors treated the data: Across samples, about 64 TRBV and approximately 15 TRBJ segments were identified and used for gene usage analysis of CDR3 amino acid clonotypes. COPE and FqMerger were used to merge the filtered high-quality paired reads into contigs. BLAST was used to align contigs to the IMGT TRBV, TRBD and TRBJ reference genes, and CDR3 was defined following IMGT. Any clonotype with a frequency above 0.1% was counted as a highly expanded clone. Shannon entropy was used to measure repertoire diversity, and the Gini coefficient was used to measure V-J evenness. A clonotype was considered public if more than one individual shared it. TCRdb applied fastp at Q25 and MiXCR to the public reads, then kept only in-frame beta chains. A single entry per CDR3 protein holds the most common genes and DNA from its merged rows. TCRdb, not the authors, supplied the V and J calls. For this sample the table gives fewer than 550,000 distinct CDR3 sequences, of which roughly 17% were detected only once. The ten largest clones take up under 30% of the sample.

Ten or more counts support this clonotype. This receptor's antigen is unknown. Base qualities are missing; no much larger clone stands one base away. These same records also appear under a second study, on T cells in Graves' hyperthyroidism and ophthalmopathy. Per that second paper: Graves' hyperthyroidism was defined as stable when no progression to ophthalmopathy occurred over 18 months of follow-up. Hyperthyroidism patients were newly diagnosed, with disease duration under 2 months, and aged 18 to 65 years. The study excluded patients with uncontrolled infections, other autoimmune diseases, pregnancy or lactation. Clinical symptoms, serum thyroxine and TRAb, thyroid ultrasound, and orbital computed tomography formed the basis for the diagnoses. A first-round RT-PCR of the TCR CDR3 used the HTBI primer set with the Qiagen OneStep RT-PCR kit. Most expanded thyroid clonotypes (frequency above 0.001) were also detected in blood, suggesting blood repertoires may reflect thyroid immune responses. A model built on a 13 V-J signature distinguished ophthalmopathy from stable hyperthyroidism, reaching roughly 88% sensitivity and 81.08% specificity in cross-validation and 80%/75% in testing. In validation, the model predicted progression to ophthalmopathy with approximately 71% sensitivity and less than 80% specificity, a median of about 6.7 months before onset. To identify TCR V-J signatures that set the groups apart, the researchers used a discovery cohort of 100 patients, made up of 43 with Graves' ophthalmopathy and around 58 with stable Graves' hyperthyroidism. Prospective prediction of ophthalmopathy was tested in an independent validation cohort of about 19 hyperthyroidism patients and 17 patients who later progressed to ophthalmopathy. The 85 to 100 discovery patients were divided at random into training and test sets in a 7:3 ratio. In addition, the study compared T-cell repertoires in thyroid tissue and in blood from a handful of Graves' hyperthyroidism patients. After blood sampling, hyperthyroidism patients were treated with methimazole at a starting dose of 30 mg daily, and ophthalmopathy patients were treated with high-dose intravenous methylprednisolone. Libraries were constructed in a second round of multiplex PCR, after which size selection and purification were performed. The libraries were sequenced on an Illumina HiSeq2000 using paired-end 100 bp reads. SOAPnuke was used to process the raw data, with reads discarded if the reads contained adapters or uncalled bases, had a mean Phred below 15, or lacked an exact constant-primer or identifier match. High-quality paired reads were merged with COPE v1.2.5, and unique nucleotide sequences were defined as clonotypes. MiTCR v1.1 was used to align clonotypes to the IMGT TRBV, TRBD and TRBJ reference segments. Only V-J combinations with frequency above 0.0001, covering 99% to 99.2% of repertoires, were analysed. The TCS score was defined as F50 (clonal expansion) divided by E x V (chaos), with BLOSUM62-based TCRdist calculated between CDR3 peptides within each V-J. Welch's t-statistics and random forest reduced fewer than 600 V-J features to about 12, which were used in a naive Bayes classifier (R e1071). Sample size was not statistically predetermined, and blinding of investigators to group allocation was not performed. According to the paper, TCR Vbeta CDR3 sequencing was carried out on some 140 peripheral blood samples, which came from 40 to 45 ophthalmopathy, approximately 78 hyperthyroidism and about 17 progressor patients.

Sequencing was performed on peripheral blood mononuclear cells (PBMCs), taken at new diagnosis, from a patient treated with antithyroid drugs. Recombination joined TRBV5-1 with TRBJ2-7, and TRBD1 aligns with 7 junction nucleotides. The sequence derives from a woman younger than 30 with Graves disease. Donor details come from another sample of the same person, matched by shared clones. For the CDR3, the sequence is CASSYFPGQTYEQYF. The DNA is TGCGCCAGCAGCTACTTCCCGGGACAGACCTACGAGCAGTACTTC.